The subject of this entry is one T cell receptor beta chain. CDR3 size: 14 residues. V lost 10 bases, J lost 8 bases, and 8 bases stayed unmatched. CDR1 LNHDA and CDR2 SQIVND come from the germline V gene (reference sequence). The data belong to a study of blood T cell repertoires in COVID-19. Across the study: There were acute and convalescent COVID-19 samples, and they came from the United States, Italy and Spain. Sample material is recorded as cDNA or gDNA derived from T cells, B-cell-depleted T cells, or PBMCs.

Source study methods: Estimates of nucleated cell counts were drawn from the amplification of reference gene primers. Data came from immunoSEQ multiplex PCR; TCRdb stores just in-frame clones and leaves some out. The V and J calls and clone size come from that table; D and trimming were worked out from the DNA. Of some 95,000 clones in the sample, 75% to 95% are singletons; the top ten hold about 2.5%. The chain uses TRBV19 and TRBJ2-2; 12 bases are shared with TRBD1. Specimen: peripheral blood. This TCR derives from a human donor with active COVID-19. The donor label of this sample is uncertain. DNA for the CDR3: TGTGCCATTGCCGGGACAGGGGGCGCGGGGGAGCTGTTTTTT. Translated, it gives CAIAGTGGAGELFF.